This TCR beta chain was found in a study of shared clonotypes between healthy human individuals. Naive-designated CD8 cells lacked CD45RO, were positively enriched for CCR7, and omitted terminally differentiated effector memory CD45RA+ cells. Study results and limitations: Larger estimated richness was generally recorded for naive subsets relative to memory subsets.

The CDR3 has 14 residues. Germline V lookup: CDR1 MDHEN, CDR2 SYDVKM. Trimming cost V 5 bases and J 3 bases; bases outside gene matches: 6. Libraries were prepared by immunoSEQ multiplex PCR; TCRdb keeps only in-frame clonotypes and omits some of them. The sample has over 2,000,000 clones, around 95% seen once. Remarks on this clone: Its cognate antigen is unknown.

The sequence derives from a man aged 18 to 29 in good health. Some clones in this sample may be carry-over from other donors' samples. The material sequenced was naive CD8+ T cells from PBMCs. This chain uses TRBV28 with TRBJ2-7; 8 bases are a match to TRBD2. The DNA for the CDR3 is TGTGCCAGCAGTGAGAGCGGGAGTATCTACGAGCAGTACTTC. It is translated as CASSESGSIYEQYF. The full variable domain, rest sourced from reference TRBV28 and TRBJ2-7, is DVKVTQSSRYLVKRTGEKVFLECVQDMDHENMFWYRQDPGLGLRLIYFSYDVKMKEKGDIPEGYSVSREKKERFSLILESASTNQTSMYLCASSESGSIYEQYFGPGTRLTVT.